This T cell receptor beta chain is drawn from a study of shared clonotypes between healthy human individuals. This table comes from immunoSEQ multiplex PCR, and its TCRdb copy is limited to in-frame clones, with some not included. The sample carries a few million clones, approximately 90% recorded once. This clone has more than one count but fewer than ten. V gave up 3 bases and J gave up 0 bases; unmatched junction bases: 7. The CDR3 sequence is 16 residues long. Germline V gene lookup returns CDR1 SGHTA and CDR2 FQGNSA. This sequence originates from a man between 18 and 29 years old in good health. Some clones in this sample may be carry-over from other donors' samples. The sequencing input was naive CD4+ T cells from PBMCs. The subset denotes: CD45RA+ positively selected. V usage is TRBV7-2 and J usage is TRBJ1-1; 7 bases are a match to TRBD1. The CDR3 region has the DNA TGTGCCAGCAGCTTTGTAGGGGGCAGGATGAACACTGAAGCTTTCTTT. Translating gives CASSFVGGRMNTEAFF.